The 4 T cell receptor beta chains given below trace back to one sample, sequenced in a study of blood T cell repertoires in COVID-19. The assay was immunoSEQ multiplex PCR, and TCRdb's table has in-frame clones only and misses some. The sample has about 200,000 clones; about nine tenths are singletons. The sample consisted of peripheral blood. The receptors derive from an elderly man with acute or convalescent COVID-19.

The gene calls are TRBV12-5 and TRBJ1-6; D might be TRBD1 (6 bases). Deletions cut 4 bases from V and 0 bases from J, with 10 bases between. The CDR3 loop spans 16 amino acids. The V gene's germline CDR1 is LGHNT and CDR2 FRNRAP. Here the CDR3 reads CASGSGGGSYNSPLHF. The CDR3 nucleotides read TGTGCTAGTGGTTCGGGGGGCGGCTCCTATAATTCACCCCTCCACTTT.

The chain combines TRBV6-5 with TRBJ1-6, with D perhaps matching TRBD1 (5 bases). Germline assignment: CDR1 MNHEY and CDR2 SVGAGI. Deletions cut 0 bases from V and 10 bases from J, with 16 bases between. This CDR3 spans 16 amino acids. CDR3 in DNA: TGTGCCAGCAGTTACTCCGGGCGGCAGGGAGGGTCACCCCTCCACTTT. Amino acids: CASSYSGRQGGSPLHF.

The J gene is TRBJ1-5, the V gene TRBV6-2 or TRBV6-3; D uncertain. CDR3 size: 15 residues. In germline, CDR1 is MNHEY, CDR2 SVGEGT. V dropped 4 bases and J dropped 4 bases, with 14 bases sitting between them. The CDR3 reads CASSSRHGINQPQHF. The CDR3 nucleotides read TGTGCCAGCAGTTCCCGGCACGGGATAAATCAGCCCCAGCATTTT.

This sequence joins TRBV18 and TRBJ2-1; 10 nucleotides agree with TRBD2. CDR3 length: 17 amino acids. The ends lost 4 bases at V and 3 bases at J; junction bases unmatched: 9. In germline, CDR1 is KGHSH, CDR2 LQKENI. The CDR3 spells CASSLPRLAGVYNEQFF. The CDR3 coding sequence is TGTGCCAGCTCACTCCCCCGTCTAGCGGGGGTCTACAATGAGCAGTTCTTC. Filled out from reference TRBV18 and TRBJ2-1, the complete variable domain reads NAGVMQNPRHLVRRRGQEARLRCSPMKGHSHVYWYRQLPEEGLKFMVYLQKENIIDESGMPKERFSAEFPKEGPSILRIQQVVRGDSAAYFCASSLPRLAGVYNEQFFGPGTRLTVL.